These 27 T cell receptor beta chains came from one sample sequenced in a study of blood T cell repertoires in COVID-19. TCRdb's copy holds only in-frame clones and misses some; the assay was immunoSEQ multiplex PCR. The table has around 86,000 clones, around 86% seen once. Sequenced sample: peripheral blood. These receptor sequences come from a woman over 75 with acute or convalescent COVID-19.

The V gene is TRBV3-1 (or the pseudogene TRBV3-2), the J gene TRBJ2-3; D remains unclear. Germline lookup yields CDR1 LGHDT and CDR2 YNNKEL (reference sequence). The CDR3 sequence is 12 residues long. Deletions cut 4 bases from V and 3 bases from J, with 5 bases between. CDR3 in DNA: TGTGCCAGCAGCCGCGAAACAGATACGCAGTATTTT. This sequence encodes CASSRETDTQYF.

This chain joins TRBV6-1 and TRBJ1-3; 8 bases are a match to TRBD1. This CDR3 region has 17 residues. The trim removed 2 bases at V and 0 bases at J, leaving 6 bases unmatched. Germline values: CDR1 MNHNS, CDR2 SASEGT. The CDR3 bases are TGTGCCAGCAGTGAAAAACAGGGGGTATTCTCTGGAAACACCATATATTTT. Translating gives CASSEKQGVFSGNTIYF.

The chain recombines TRBV3-1 (or the pseudogene TRBV3-2) with TRBJ2-1; maybe TRBD2 (5 bases). CDR1 LGHDT and CDR2 YNNKEL come from the germline V gene (reference sequence). The CDR3 extends over 14 amino acids. Trimming removed 0 bases from V and 6 bases from J, with 9 bases in between. CDR3 nucleotides: TGTGCCAGCAGCCAAGAACTAGACGTCAATGAGCAGTTCTTC. Translating gives CASSQELDVNEQFF.

The rearrangement links TRBV19 to TRBJ2-1; D uncertain. CDR1 is LNHDA, CDR2 SQIVND, per germline (reference sequence). The ends were cut back, 3 bases at V and 6 bases at J, with 21 bases in the middle. This CDR3 is built from 17 residues. CDR3 in DNA: TGTGCCAGTAGTATGTCCTCGATCGTGCGAGTACGCAATGAGCAGTTCTTC. Translating gives CASSMSSIVRVRNEQFF.

The chain recombines TRBV5-1 with TRBJ2-1; possible D gene TRBD2, 6 bases. The CDR3 contains 15 residues. Trimming removed 6 bases from V and 3 bases from J, with 16 bases in between. CDR1 SGHRS and CDR2 YFSETQ come from the germline V gene. CDR3 nucleotides: TGCGCCAGCACCGGGGCAAGCGGGTACTACAATGAGCAGTTCTTC. Translation: CASTGASGYYNEQFF.

The chain couples TRBV5-1 to TRBJ2-2; D perhaps matches TRBD2 (5 bases). The CDR3 has 15 residues. V lost 0 bases and J lost 4, with 10 bases in between. Germline values: CDR1 SGHRS, CDR2 YFSETQ. The CDR3 coding sequence is TGCGCCAGCAGCTTGGAAATAGCGCTCACCGGGGAGCTGTTTTTT. Protein sequence: CASSLEIALTGELFF. Looking up the rest from reference TRBV5-1 and TRBJ2-2 gives the full variable domain: KAGVTQTPRYLIKTRGQQVTLSCSPISGHRSVSWYQQTPGQGLQFLFEYFSETQRNKGNFPGRFSGRQFSNSRSEMNVSTLELGDSALYLCASSLEIALTGELFFGEGSRLTVL.

By proportion, this clone is medium-sized. This chain connects TRBV29-1 to TRBJ2-2, with 8 bases fitting TRBD1. The V gene's germline CDR1 is SQVTM and CDR2 ANQGSEA. V lost 4 bases to trimming and J lost 7 bases; unmatched junction nucleotides: 8. CDR3 size: 14 residues. The CDR3 coding sequence is TGCAGCGTTGCGACAGGGGAGCTTATCGGGGAGCTGTTTTTT. It encodes CSVATGELIGELFF.

The rearrangement links TRBV19 to TRBJ1-3, with D possibly matching TRBD1 (6 bases). Germline CDR1 LNHDA, CDR2 SQIVND (reference sequence). V lost 9 bases to trimming and J lost 0 bases, with 12 bases between them. The CDR3 length is 14 residues. Written as DNA, the CDR3 is TGTGCCAGCAACTTGGACAGCTCTGGAAACACCATATATTTT. This gives the protein CASNLDSSGNTIYF.

The gene calls are TRBV5-5 and TRBJ2-7, with 11 bases matching TRBD2. J lost 6 bases, V lost 4 bases, and 6 bases had no gene match. This CDR3 is 14 amino acids long. In germline, CDR1 is SGHKS, CDR2 YYEKEE (reference sequence). The CDR3 reads CASSVGTSGSEQYF. The CDR3, as DNA: TGTGCCAGCAGCGTAGGGACTAGCGGCTCCGAGCAGTACTTC.

This sequence joins TRBV7-2 and TRBJ2-5, with D unresolved. Germline V gives CDR1 SGHTA, CDR2 FQGNSA. The CDR3 extends over 13 amino acids. The germline V and J ends were trimmed by 0 bases and 3 bases, with 5 bases remaining between them. The CDR3, as DNA: TGTGCCAGCAGCTTAGCCAGGAAAGAGACCCAGTACTTC. Translated, it gives CASSLARKETQYF.

The V and J genes are TRBV19 and TRBJ2-1; 10 bases fit TRBD2. Germline V CDR1 and CDR2: LNHDA, SQIVND (reference sequence). After removal of 1 base from V and 6 bases from J, the junction contained 3 bases not matched to a gene. CDR3 size: 15 residues. In nucleotides, the CDR3 is TGTGCCAGTAGTATAGTAGCGGGGGGACCCAATGAGCAGTTCTTC. It specifies CASSIVAGGPNEQFF.

This clone was observed a single time. The V call is TRBV5-1, the J call TRBJ2-7; 7 bases agree with TRBD1. Germline CDR1 SGHRS, CDR2 YFSETQ. V was pared by 2 bases and J by 7 bases, with 12 bases of the junction left unmatched. This CDR3 is 15 amino acids long. The CDR3 coding sequence is TGCGCCAGCAGCTTCGATGGGACAGCGATGGGGGAGCAGTACTTC. This sequence encodes CASSFDGTAMGEQYF.

The rearrangement uses TRBV3-1 (or the pseudogene TRBV3-2) and TRBJ2-3, with 16 nucleotides matching TRBD2. CDR1 and CDR2 from the germline V gene are LGHDT and YNNKEL (reference sequence). Trimming removed 4 bases from V and 14 bases from J; junction bases left unmatched: 6. The CDR3 length is 14 residues. CDR3 sequence (DNA): TGTGCCAGCAGCCCGGGACTAGCGGGAGGGCCTGGGTATTTT. Translating it yields CASSPGLAGGPGYF.

The chain recombines TRBV2 with TRBJ2-3, with D perhaps matching TRBD2 (5 bases). V was cut by 7 bases and J by 0 bases, with 14 bases left in between. The germline V gene has CDR1 SNHLY and CDR2 FYNNEI. The CDR3 is 15 amino acids. CDR3 loop: CASIIGLSSTDTQYF. The DNA for the CDR3 is TGTGCCAGCATCATAGGACTTTCTAGCACAGATACGCAGTATTTT.

The rearrangement joins TRBV19 to TRBJ1-5; 10 bases line up with TRBD1. Germline trimming cut 5 bases from V and 5 bases from J; bases unmatched to any gene: 9. The CDR3 length is 16 residues. In germline, CDR1 is LNHDA, CDR2 SQIVND (reference sequence). CDR3 protein: CASSAFGGQGHQPQHF. CDR3 in DNA: TGTGCCAGTAGTGCCTTCGGGGGACAGGGGCATCAGCCCCAGCATTTT.

This rearrangement joins TRBV7-2 to TRBJ1-2; 7 bases fit TRBD1. Germline V gives CDR1 SGHTA, CDR2 FQGNSA. J lost 8 bases, V lost 5 bases, and 8 bases had no gene match. This CDR3 comprises 13 residues. The CDR3 region is CASSRDRLWGYTF. DNA of the CDR3: TGTGCCAGCAGCCGGGACAGACTCTGGGGCTACACCTTC.

V and J are TRBV19 and TRBJ1-3, with unresolved D. Germline values: CDR1 LNHDA, CDR2 SQIVND (reference sequence). CDR3 length: 14 residues. V lost 5 bases to trimming and J lost 4 bases, with 12 bases between them. This CDR3 is CASSPGNYGNTIYF. In nucleotides, the CDR3 is TGTGCCAGTAGTCCGGGAAATTACGGAAACACCATATATTTT.

The gene calls are TRBV27 and TRBJ1-6, with a weak D call TRBD1 (6 bases). The CDR3 is made up of 18 amino acids. CDR1 is MNHEY and CDR2 is SMNVEV in the germline V gene (reference sequence). V lost 5 bases and J lost 0, with 17 bases in between. CDR3 sequence reads: CASSPRTGLGSYNSPLHF. The CDR3 DNA reads TGTGCCAGCAGTCCCCGAACAGGGTTAGGCTCCTATAATTCACCCCTCCACTTT.

The CDR3 here is CATSAGTGLRQETQYF. In DNA form, the CDR3 reads TGTGCCACCAGTGCCGGGACAGGACTCCGACAAGAGACCCAGTACTTC. The chain employs TRBV24-1 and TRBJ2-5, with TRBD1 matching over 8 bases. Germline values: CDR1 KGHDR, CDR2 SFDVKD. The ends lost 5 bases at V and 2 bases at J; junction bases unmatched: 9. This CDR3 is 16 amino acids long.

This chain joins TRBV9 and TRBJ1-1, with D possibly matching TRBD1 (5 bases). Germline V gene lookup returns CDR1 SGDLS and CDR2 YYNGEE. The length of the CDR3 is 14 residues. Trimming pared 3 bases from V and 5 bases from J, leaving 14 bases between. The CDR3 spells CASSEVGGWTEAFF. The CDR3 DNA reads as TGTGCCAGCAGCGAGGTGGGGGGTTGGACTGAAGCTTTCTTT.

The chain employs TRBV6-2 or TRBV6-3 and TRBJ2-5, with D perhaps TRBD1 (6 bases). CDR1 and CDR2 from the germline V gene are MNHEY and SVGEGT. Between the trimmed V and J ends, which lost 1 base and 5 bases, there was a span of 11 bases. The CDR3 contains 14 residues. In DNA form, the CDR3 reads TGTGCCAGCAGTTACTGGGGGCTGGAGGAGACCCAGTACTTC. Protein product: CASSYWGLEETQYF.

This rearrangement joins TRBV15 to TRBJ2-4, with TRBD2 matching over 15 bases. The length of the CDR3 is 19 residues. Unmatched junction bases numbered 7, after V lost 1 base and J lost 3 bases. Germline V gene data show CDR1 as LNHNV and CDR2 as YYDKDF (reference sequence). The CDR3 region is CATSRAGLAGGRGKNIQYF. CDR3 coding DNA: TGTGCCACCAGCAGAGCAGGACTAGCGGGGGGGCGGGGCAAAAACATTCAGTACTTC.

This clone has more than one count but fewer than ten. The chain has TRBV29-1 and TRBJ2-1, with TRBD2 identical over 8 bases. CDR3 length: 11 amino acids. Germline CDR1 and CDR2: SQVTM and ANQGSEA. J lost 10 bases, V lost 7 bases, and 6 bases had no gene match. This chain's CDR3 is CSARPGGEQFF. DNA of the CDR3: TGCAGCGCTCGTCCGGGAGGGGAGCAGTTCTTC.

V gene TRBV7-3 combines with J gene TRBJ2-2; D is ambiguous. The germline gives CDR1 SGHTA, CDR2 FQGTGA. The CDR3 runs 14 residues. The germline V and J ends were trimmed by 0 bases and 4 bases, with 6 bases remaining between them. The CDR3 region has the DNA TGTGCCAGCAGCTTAACTTCGGTCACCGGGGAGCTGTTTTTT. This sequence encodes CASSLTSVTGELFF. Full variable domain (outside the CDR3, taken from reference TRBV7-3 and TRBJ2-2): GAGVSQTPSNKVTEKGKYVELRCDPISGHTALYWYRQSLGQGPEFLIYFQGTGAADDSGLPNDRFFAVRPEGSVSTLKIQRTERGDSAVYLCASSLTSVTGELFFGEGSRLTVL.

The rearrangement uses TRBV19 and TRBJ2-1, with D tentatively TRBD2 (5 bases). The V end was cut by 5 bases, the J end by 8 bases, with 25 bases between. This CDR3 is 17 amino acids long. Germline V lookup: CDR1 LNHDA, CDR2 SQIVND (reference sequence). The CDR3 protein is CASSPDPPGVGRYEQFF. CDR3 nucleotides: TGTGCCAGTAGTCCCGATCCGCCCGGGGTCGGTCGTTATGAGCAGTTCTTC.

The chain recombines TRBV6-2 or TRBV6-3 with TRBJ2-1, with unresolved D. The CDR3 contains 15 residues. Germline V gene lookup returns CDR1 MNHEY and CDR2 SVGEGT. V was shortened by 5 bases and J by 6 bases, with 17 bases between the two germline ends. Here the CDR3 DNA reads TGTGCCAGCAGTCACCGGAGAGGAGATAGCAATGAGCAGTTCTTC. Residues: CASSHRRGDSNEQFF.

This sequence joins TRBV7-5 and TRBJ1-1; the table calls TRBD1, which could not be checked here. TRBV7-5 is a pseudogene. CDR3 length equals 13 residues. In nucleotides, the CDR3 is TGTGCCAGAAGTCCTAAGACAGACACTGAAGCTTTCTTT. Encoded protein: CARSPKTDTEAFF.